Below are 23 T cell receptor beta chains sequenced from a single sample in a study of low-dose radiotherapy and immunotherapy resistance in tumors. Primers used for first-strand cDNA, a TRAV- and TRBV-specific set, covered both alpha and beta chains. Using a constant-region primer together with a V-primer adapter, TCRs were subjected to around 20 PCR cycles of amplification. TCRdb recomputed calls from the reads with MiXCR, one row per CDR3 protein. The sample yields tens of thousands of distinct CDR3 sequences, roughly a tenth seen once. Time point denoted: before trial treatment. The sample here was PBMCs, taken before treatment. The receptor source for this set is a male donor with prostate cancer.

This clonotype was detected many times. V and J are TRBV7-2 and TRBJ2-7, with D perhaps matching TRBD1 (7 bases). V gave up 2 bases and J gave up 3 bases, with 8 bases separating them. This CDR3 spans 13 amino acids. Germline CDR1 is SGHTA and CDR2 is FQGNSA. CDR3 sequence: CASSLQGGYEQYF. CDR3 nucleotide sequence: TGTGCCAGCAGCTTACAGGGGGGCTACGAGCAGTACTTC. Using reference TRBV7-2 and TRBJ2-7 for the parts outside the CDR3, the full variable domain is GAGVSQSPSNKVTEKGKDVELRCDPISGHTALYWYRQSLGQGLEFLIYFQGNSAPDKSGLPSDRFSAERTGGSVSTLTIQRTQQEDSAVYLCASSLQGGYEQYFGPGTRLTVT.

This clonotype was observed many times. The rearrangement links TRBV2 to TRBJ2-1, with 7 positions matching TRBD2. The germline CDR1 and CDR2 sequences are SNHLY and FYNNEI. The CDR3 covers 16 residues. The V gene end was trimmed by 7 bases and the J gene end by 5 bases; junction bases not matched to a gene: 14. The CDR3 nucleotides are TGTGCCAGCATTCGTTATGTGGGAGGGTCCAACAATGAGCAGTTCTTC. It translates to CASIRYVGGSNNEQFF.

Many counts were recorded for this clonotype. The gene calls are TRBV5-4 and TRBJ2-2, with 10 bases identical to TRBD1. The CDR3 consists of 15 residues. Germline values: CDR1 SGHNT, CDR2 YYREEE (reference sequence). The ends lost 4 bases at V and 4 bases at J; junction bases unmatched: 4. This chain's CDR3 is CASSPGTGVTGELFF. The CDR3 DNA is TGTGCCAGCAGCCCCGGGACAGGGGTCACCGGGGAGCTGTTTTTT.

Turning to this clonotype: A far larger clone is just one base off, so this is likely a read error. Here the CDR3 DNA reads TGTGCCAGCAGTTATCGCAGGGGCAGTTCCTACGAGCAGTTCTTC. Protein sequence: CASSYRRGSSYEQFF. This rearrangement joins TRBV6-6 to TRBJ2-1; D may be TRBD1 (6 bases). With 3 bases removed from V and 10 bases from J, the gap between germline ends came to 19 bases. The germline V gene has CDR1 MNHNY and CDR2 SVGAGI (reference sequence). The CDR3 sequence is 15 residues long.

This clonotype was seen repeatedly, ten times or more. This chain uses TRBV5-1 with TRBJ2-3, with 11 bases fitting TRBD2. The trim removed 1 base at V and 2 bases at J, leaving 3 bases unmatched. The CDR3 totals 16 residues. The germline CDR1 and CDR2 sequences are SGHRS and YFSETQ. The chain's CDR3 is CASSLLAGGPTDTQYF. The CDR3 DNA sequence: TGCGCCAGCAGCTTGTTAGCGGGAGGGCCCACAGATACGCAGTATTTT.

There are a few counts of this clonotype. The rearrangement uses TRBV4-3 and TRBJ2-1; perhaps TRBD1 as D (5 bases). Trimming took 3 bases from V and 13 from J, leaving 19 bases between them. The CDR3 loop spans 14 amino acids. CDR1 LGHNA and CDR2 YSLEER come from the germline V gene. The CDR3 DNA follows: TGCGCCAGCAGCCAGGCATACGGACAATCTTTCCAGTTCTTC. It translates to CASSQAYGQSFQFF.

About this clonotype itself: The likely explanation is a read error, given a far larger clone one base away. V gene TRBV27 combines with J gene TRBJ2-3; TRBD2 aligns across 7 bases. CDR3 size: 13 residues. In germline, CDR1 is MNHEY, CDR2 SMNVEV (reference sequence). CDR3 sequence: CVSSRVAGDTQYF. DNA of the CDR3: TGTGTCAGCAGTAGGGTAGCGGGAGATACGCAGTATTTT.

This clonotype was detected ten times or more. V and J are TRBV7-9 and TRBJ1-5; weak D call: TRBD1 (6 bases). The length of the CDR3 is 13 residues. The germline V and J ends were trimmed by 5 bases and 6 bases, with 11 bases remaining between them. Germline CDR1 reads SEHNR; CDR2 reads FQNEAQ (reference sequence). CDR3 residues: CASSGGAGQPQHF. Here the CDR3 DNA reads TGTGCCAGCAGCGGGGGGGCTGGTCAGCCCCAGCATTTT.

This clonotype was seen many times. The chain uses TRBV4-3 and TRBJ2-1, with D unresolved. Germline CDR1 is LGHNA and CDR2 is YSLEER. V was clipped by 0 bases and J by 3 bases, with 15 bases between them. The CDR3 sequence is 17 residues long. The DNA for the CDR3 is TGCGCCAGCAGCCAAGATTTAATACAGAGGAGCTACAATGAGCAGTTCTTC. Encoded protein: CASSQDLIQRSYNEQFF.

This clonotype has a count of ten or more. CDR3 loop: CASSYSYTGELFF. The DNA for the CDR3 is TGTGCCAGCAGTTATAGCTACACCGGGGAGCTGTTTTTT. This rearrangement joins TRBV6-5 to TRBJ2-2, with D unresolved. Germline V lookup: CDR1 MNHEY, CDR2 SVGAGI. The CDR3 is 13 residues long. With 3 bases removed from V and 3 bases from J, the gap between germline ends came to 5 bases.

This clonotype has ten or more counts. The chain links TRBV28 to TRBJ2-7; tentative D call: TRBD2 (5 bases). The CDR3 is 15 amino acids. CDR1 and CDR2 (germline): MDHEN, SYDVKM. The germline V and J ends were trimmed by 3 bases and 2 bases, with 14 bases remaining between them. DNA of the CDR3: TGTGCCAGCAGTTTCAAGGGTAGCGAGGCCTACGAGCAGTACTTC. Protein sequence: CASSFKGSEAYEQYF.

This clonotype was counted at least ten times. V gene TRBV28 combines with J gene TRBJ1-1; TRBD1 is a possible D gene (5 bases). There are 12 residues in the CDR3. The germline gives CDR1 MDHEN, CDR2 SYDVKM. Deletions cut 2 bases from V and 6 bases from J, with 7 bases between. The CDR3 DNA reads as TGTGCCAGCAGTTTAACGGGGGCTGAAGCTTTCTTT. Translated, it gives CASSLTGAEAFF.

The chain carries TRBV30 and TRBJ2-2; D gene ambiguous. The V gene lost 3 bases and the J gene lost 2 bases, with 7 bases spanning the gap. The CDR3 runs 13 residues. Germline CDR1 is GTSNPN and CDR2 is SVGIG (reference sequence). The CDR3 coding sequence is TGTGCCTGGAGACAGATAAACACCGGGGAGCTGTTTTTT. It specifies CAWRQINTGELFF.

This clonotype was observed at least ten times. The CDR3, as DNA: TGTGCCAGCAGCTACTATTCCGGGACCGGGGACAATGAGCAGTTCTTC. It codes for CASSYYSGTGDNEQFF. This chain joins TRBV4-2 and TRBJ2-1; D possibly uses TRBD1 or TRBD2 (5 bases each). Deletions cut 5 bases from V and 5 bases from J, with 19 bases between. The CDR3 sequence is 16 residues long. Germline loops: CDR1 LGHNA, CDR2 YNFKEQ.

The table lists this clonotype with many counts. The rearrangement uses TRBV28 and TRBJ2-2; unclear D gene. The germline V gene encodes CDR1 MDHEN and CDR2 SYDVKM. The CDR3 spans 15 residues. Trimming took off 7 bases at V and 1 base at J, with 13 bases between the two ends. The CDR3 coding sequence is TGTGCCAGCAAAATCGGCCACGTGAACACCGGGGAGCTGTTTTTT. It translates to CASKIGHVNTGELFF.

This clonotype occurred many times. The chain couples TRBV7-2 to TRBJ2-7; 9 bases agree with TRBD2. From germline, CDR1 is SGHTA and CDR2 FQGNSA. This CDR3 has 16 amino acids. The trim removed 4 bases at V and 3 bases at J, leaving 10 bases unmatched. CDR3 amino acids: CASSSGTSNWDYEQYF. The CDR3 region has the DNA TGTGCCAGCAGCTCCGGGACTAGCAATTGGGACTACGAGCAGTACTTC.

About this clonotype itself: A far larger clone is one nucleotide away, so this likely arose from a read error. The CDR3 region has the DNA TGTGCCAGCACCTCCGGGGGGCCAGGAAAGTACAATGAGCAGTACTTC. The encoded protein is CASTSGGPGKYNEQYF. The V and J genes are TRBV28 and TRBJ2-5; weak D call: TRBD2 (7 bases). The CDR3 has 16 amino acids. Germline assignment: CDR1 MDHEN and CDR2 SYDVKM. The V and J ends lost 7 bases and 11 bases respectively, with 29 bases between them.

This clonotype showed up many times. The chain links TRBV27 to TRBJ2-7, with TRBD2 matching 8 bases. After removal of 4 bases from V and 11 bases from J, the junction contained 10 bases not matched to a gene. Per germline, CDR1 MNHEY and CDR2 SMNVEV (reference sequence). CDR3 length equals 13 residues. This chain's CDR3 is CASSSSTSAQKYF. In DNA, the CDR3 is TGTGCCAGCAGTTCCTCGACTAGCGCCCAAAAGTACTTC.

Many counts were recorded for this clonotype. The rearrangement links TRBV20-1 to TRBJ1-4, with D possibly matching TRBD1 (6 bases). The CDR3 sequence is 13 residues long. Trimming stripped 2 bases from V and 2 bases from J, with 6 bases between. CDR1 and CDR2 from the germline V gene are DFQATT and SNEGSKA (reference sequence). CDR3 loop: CSARRGTNEKLFF. Here the CDR3 DNA reads TGCAGTGCTAGAAGGGGGACTAATGAAAAACTGTTTTTT.

In its sample, this clonotype was seen many times. The rearrangement uses TRBV29-1 and TRBJ1-3; D ambiguous. The germline V gene has CDR1 SQVTM and CDR2 ANQGSEA. V lost 3 bases and J 0 bases, leaving 6 bases between the germline ends. This CDR3 contains 13 residues. As DNA, the CDR3 is TGCAGCGTTGATTCGGCCTCTGGAAACACCATATATTTT. Amino acid sequence: CSVDSASGNTIYF.

This clonotype was counted ten times or more. J is TRBJ2-7 and V is TRBV7-6; 8 positions agree with TRBD2. The CDR3 runs 15 residues. Germline V CDR1 and CDR2: SGHVS, FNYEAQ. Germline trimming cut 5 bases from V and 2 bases from J; bases unmatched to any gene: 8. This chain's CDR3 is CASSLGSGSTYEQYF. The DNA of the CDR3 is TGTGCCAGCAGCCTAGGAAGCGGGAGCACCTACGAGCAGTACTTC.

This clonotype was counted ten times or more. The rearrangement joins TRBV25-1 to TRBJ2-5, with D perhaps being TRBD1 or TRBD2 (5 bases each). Trimming removed 4 bases at V and 5 bases at J, with 20 bases between. The CDR3 is made up of 16 amino acids. Germline assignment: CDR1 MGHDK and CDR2 SYGVNS. The CDR3 DNA reads TGTGCCAGCAGTGCAAGGGTCCCCAACTGGGGGGAGACCCAGTACTTC. Amino acids: CASSARVPNWGETQYF.

The table lists this clonotype with many counts. The chain combines TRBV15 with TRBJ1-6; 7 nucleotides agree with TRBD1. CDR1 and CDR2 (germline): LNHNV, YYDKDF (reference sequence). CDR3 length: 15 residues. The V gene end was trimmed by 4 bases and the J gene end by 5 bases; junction bases not matched to a gene: 5. CDR3 protein: CATSTWDRNNSPLHF. The DNA for the CDR3 is TGTGCCACCAGCACCTGGGACAGAAATAATTCACCCCTCCACTTT.